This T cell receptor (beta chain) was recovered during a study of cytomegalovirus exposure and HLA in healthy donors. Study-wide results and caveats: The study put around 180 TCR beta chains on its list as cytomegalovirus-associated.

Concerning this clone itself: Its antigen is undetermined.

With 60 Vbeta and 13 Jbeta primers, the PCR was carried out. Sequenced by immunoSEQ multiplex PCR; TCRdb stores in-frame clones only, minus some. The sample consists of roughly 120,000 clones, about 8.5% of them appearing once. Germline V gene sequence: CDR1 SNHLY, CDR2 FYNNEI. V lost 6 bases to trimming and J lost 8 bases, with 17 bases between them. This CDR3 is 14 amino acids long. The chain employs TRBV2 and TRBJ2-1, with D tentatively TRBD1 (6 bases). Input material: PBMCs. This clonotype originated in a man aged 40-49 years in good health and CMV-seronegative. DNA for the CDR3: TGTGCCAGCAGGACCTTACAGGGTTGGGATGAGCAGTTCTTC. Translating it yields CASRTLQGWDEQFF. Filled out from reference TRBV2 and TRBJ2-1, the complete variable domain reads EPEVTQTPSHQVTQMGQEVILRCVPISNHLYFYWYRQILGQKVEFLVSFYNNEISEKSEIFDDQFSVERPDGSNFTLKIRSTKLEDSAMYFCASRTLQGWDEQFFGPGTRLTVL.